This entry features one T cell receptor beta chain sequence. Measured with immunoSEQ multiplex PCR; TCRdb has only the in-frame clones, and not every one. The data show 75,000 to 100,000 clones, more than 90% seen once. The CDR3 has 13 residues. The V gene's germline CDR1 is MDHEN and CDR2 SYDVKM. Trimming took off 3 bases at V and 2 bases at J, with 5 bases between the two ends. This specimen belongs to a study of OX40 agonist ivuxolimab in advanced cancers. Across the study: Every 2 weeks, ivuxolimab was infused into the patients intravenously at between 0.01 and 10 mg/kg.

The material sequenced was CD4+ or CD8+ T cells sorted from blood, taken in a trial of the OX40 agonist ivuxolimab. J is TRBJ1-5 and V is TRBV28; unclear D gene. The TCR originated in an adult with an advanced solid tumor such as melanoma, head and neck, liver or kidney cancer. CDR3 amino acids: CASSFGGNQPQHF. In DNA form, the CDR3 reads TGTGCCAGCAGTTTTGGGGGCAATCAGCCCCAGCATTTT.